This T cell receptor beta chain was captured in a study of beta chain features in type 1 diabetes. Whole-study context: Cell yields, gender and age were similar in healthy donors and patients. Points from the study as a whole: In the patient group, naive, central memory and Treg TCRB repertoires seemed more alike than in the healthy donor group.

Cells sorted by CD45RO/CCR7/CD25/CD127/CD95/CD27 comprised CD4+ naive, central memory, regulatory and stem cell-like memory cells. Sorted populations all exceeded 95% purity. Points on this clone: As yet, its antigen is unknown.

As every portion of the isolated RNA was reverse transcribed, the sequencing read expressed TCRB transcripts. Sequencing used immunoSEQ multiplex PCR; TCRdb keeps in-frame clones, though not all of them. The sample contains roughly 140,000 clones, around 10% of which appear only once. The CDR3 spans 13 residues. V lost 7 bases to trimming and J lost 0 bases, with 9 bases between them. Per the germline V gene, CDR1 is SGHAT and CDR2 is FQNNGV. This receptor was obtained from a man younger than 35 in good health. The specimen sequenced was central memory CD4+ T cells from blood. The chain couples TRBV11-2 to TRBJ2-5; D gene uncertain. The CDR3 here is CASTKTYQETQYF. CDR3 bases: TGTGCCAGCACAAAGACGTACCAAGAGACCCAGTACTTC.